The 12 T cell receptor beta chains below come from one sample, sequenced in a study of T cell repertoires in cytomegalovirus infection (dated by TCRdb to between 2018 and 2020). The data were produced on an Illumina HiSeq 1500. TCRdb itself trimmed the public reads at Q25 with fastp, ran MiXCR and retained productive beta chains. Each CDR3 protein gets just one entry, which takes the most common genes and DNA from the rows behind it. The sample data list 500,000 to 600,000 distinct CDR3 sequences, and 16% of these were observed just once. The ten largest make up 20% to 30% of the sample. Sequenced input: CD8+ T cells from PBMCs. The receptors derive from a human donor in good health (CMV status not recorded). Some clones in this sample may be carry-over from other donors' samples.

This clonotype has at least ten counts. This chain joins TRBV12-3 or TRBV12-4 and TRBJ1-2; 10 bases agree with TRBD1. The CDR3 totals 15 residues. Trimming at V came to 5 bases and at J to 2 bases, leaving 5 bases not matched to a gene. The CDR3 is CASSTPGQGNYGYTF. CDR3 nucleotide sequence: TGTGCCAGCAGTACACCGGGACAGGGGAACTATGGCTACACCTTC.

This clonotype was seen repeatedly, ten times or more. The chain employs TRBV2 and TRBJ1-1, with D perhaps matching TRBD1 (5 bases). CDR3 length: 17 amino acids. The V gene lost 2 bases and the J gene lost 1 base, with 17 bases spanning the gap. Germline CDR1 and CDR2: SNHLY and FYNNEI. CDR3: CASSESGDLVGNTEAFF. CDR3 DNA: TGTGCCAGCAGTGAAAGTGGGGACCTTGTCGGGAACACTGAAGCTTTCTTT. Full variable domain (remainder filled in from reference TRBV2 and TRBJ1-1): EPEVTQTPSHQVTQMGQEVILRCVPISNHLYFYWYRQILGQKVEFLVSFYNNEISEKSEIFDDQFSVERPDGSNFTLKIRSTKLEDSAMYFCASSESGDLVGNTEAFFGQGTRLTVV.

In its sample, this clonotype was seen many times. The J gene is TRBJ1-1, the V gene TRBV20-1; 9 nucleotides match TRBD1. V lost 3 bases to trimming and J lost 3 bases; unmatched junction nucleotides: 2. CDR1 DFQATT and CDR2 SNEGSKA come from the germline V gene (reference sequence). This CDR3 has 13 amino acids. The CDR3, as DNA: TGCAGTGCTAGTTACAGGGGGCACACTGAAGCTTTCTTT. This sequence encodes CSASYRGHTEAFF.

This clonotype came up many times. The V gene is TRBV7-8, the J gene TRBJ2-7; a weak D match, TRBD2 (6 bases). Trimming removed 1 base at V and 6 bases at J, with 19 bases between. Germline CDR1 and CDR2: SGHVS and FQNEAQ. CDR3 length equals 16 residues. CDR3 in DNA: TGTGCCAGCAGCTTAGGGGTGGGCTGGGGGGTTCGCGAGCAGTACTTC. Residues: CASSLGVGWGVREQYF.

Many counts were recorded for this clonotype. The J gene is TRBJ1-2, the V gene TRBV7-6, with 8 bases identical to TRBD1. CDR1 and CDR2 (germline): SGHVS, FNYEAQ. Trimming cost V 5 bases and J 5 bases; bases outside gene matches: 4. The CDR3 is made up of 13 amino acids. The CDR3 sequence is CASSRQGSYGYTF. In DNA form, the CDR3 reads TGTGCCAGCAGCCGACAGGGGAGTTATGGCTACACCTTC. The full variable domain, with the rest looked up from reference TRBV7-6 and TRBJ1-2, is GAGVSQSPRYKVTKRGQDVALRCDPISGHVSLYWYRQALGQGPEFLTYFNYEAQQDKSGLPNDRFSAERPEGSISTLTIQRTEQRDSAMYRCASSRQGSYGYTFGSGTRLTVV.

This clonotype has a handful of counts. This chain uses TRBV19 with TRBJ2-2; the match to TRBD1 covers 11 bases. The CDR3 is made up of 16 amino acids. The germline V gene encodes CDR1 LNHDA and CDR2 SQIVND (reference sequence). The junction had 7 bases not matched to a gene; V was cut back by 7 bases and J by 3 bases. The CDR3 sequence: CASTPDRGQDTGELFF. CDR3 DNA sequence: TGTGCCAGTACCCCGGACAGGGGGCAGGACACCGGGGAGCTGTTTTTT.

The CDR3 DNA reads as TGTGCCAGCAGCTTAGTGAGGAGTGGCAGGGATGAAACTGGAAACACCATATATTTT. Residues: CASSLVRSGRDETGNTIYF. The chain combines TRBV7-6 with TRBJ1-3, with D perhaps TRBD1 (5 bases). CDR1 SGHVS and CDR2 FNYEAQ come from the germline V gene. The CDR3 length is 19 residues. Trimming cost V 1 base and J 2 bases, with 21 bases left between them.

This clonotype has at least ten counts. V is TRBV27 and J is TRBJ1-5; D uncertain. This CDR3 region has 14 residues. V was cut by 3 bases and J by 2 bases, with 8 bases left in between. CDR1 MNHEY and CDR2 SMNVEV come from the germline V gene (reference sequence). The CDR3, as DNA: TGTGCCAGCAGTTTCGGTTGGGGCAATCAGCCCCAGCATTTT. Amino acid sequence: CASSFGWGNQPQHF.

The chain employs TRBV4-2 and TRBJ2-1; maybe TRBD1 (6 bases). The CDR3 is 13 residues long. The V end lost 0 bases, the J end lost 8 bases, and 8 bases lay between the germline ends. Germline values: CDR1 LGHNA, CDR2 YNFKEQ. CDR3 loop: CASSQDRGDEQFF. CDR3 nucleotides: TGTGCCAGCAGCCAAGACAGGGGCGATGAGCAGTTCTTC.

This rearrangement joins TRBV19 to TRBJ1-4, with no clear D. Germline V gives CDR1 LNHDA, CDR2 SQIVND (reference sequence). This CDR3 region has 15 residues. The V end was cut by 6 bases, the J end by 4 bases, with 15 bases between. In DNA form, the CDR3 reads TGTGCCAGTAGGCGGTTAAGAAAGAGTAATGAAAAACTGTTTTTT. Protein sequence: CASRRLRKSNEKLFF.

This clonotype showed up just a few times. The chain employs TRBV5-6 and TRBJ1-1; perhaps TRBD1 as D (5 bases). V was shortened by 4 bases and J by 2 bases, with 15 bases between the two germline ends. Germline CDR1 is SGHDT and CDR2 is YYEEEE. This CDR3 region has 15 residues. DNA for the CDR3: TGTGCCAGCAGCCCCTTGACAGTAGGTAACACTGAAGCTTTCTTT. Its translation is CASSPLTVGNTEAFF.

The chain has TRBV6-4 and TRBJ2-1, with 10 bases fitting TRBD2. J lost 3 bases, V lost 5 bases, and 7 bases had no gene match. The CDR3 has 16 residues. CDR1 is MRHNA and CDR2 is SNTAGT in the germline V gene. The chain's CDR3 is CASSNSLAGDYNEQFF. CDR3 sequence (DNA): TGTGCCAGCAGTAATTCGCTAGCGGGAGACTACAATGAGCAGTTCTTC.